The clone carrying this TCR beta chain was found a few times. This entry comes from a study of T-cell reconstitution after alpha-beta-depleted transplantation in children. Unique molecular identifiers featured in how the TCRbeta library was prepared. TCRdb fed the PCR reads into MiXCR, producing one record per CDR3 protein. The data hold a few hundred thousand distinct CDR3 sequences, with 10% observed a single time. Germline V gives CDR1 SGHRS, CDR2 YFSETQ. The CDR3 has 14 residues. The V gene end was trimmed by 1 base and the J gene end by 5 bases; junction bases not matched to a gene: 5. This receptor was obtained from a human donor who donated a stem cell graft to a child with acute lymphoblastic leukemia. V is TRBV5-1 and J is TRBJ2-5; 7 nucleotides line up with TRBD1. Sequenced material: PBMCs from the stem cell graft donor, taken from the stem cell graft. The chain's CDR3 is CASSLPRGGETQYF. For the CDR3, the DNA is TGCGCCAGCAGCTTGCCAAGAGGGGGCGAGACCCAGTACTTC.